This T cell receptor beta chain was recorded in a study of CD8+ T cells in alopecia areata. This CDR3 is 14 amino acids long. V was pared by 6 bases and J by 3 bases, with 15 bases between. Germline V gene data show CDR1 as SGHTA and CDR2 as FQGNSA. Treatment given: oral pan-JAK inhibitor, 5-10 mg twice daily. Extracted from the samples, RNA was reverse transcribed into cDNA to serve as the sequencing template. Data came from immunoSEQ multiplex PCR; TCRdb stores just in-frame clones and leaves some out. The sample holds around 200,000 clones, 64% seen once. The receptor was isolated from a human donor with alopecia areata. The rearrangement joins TRBV7-2 to TRBJ2-7; D call uncertain. The sample was CD4+ T cells sorted from blood, taken at week 4, from a patient treated with tofacitinib. CDR3 amino acids: CASRSPGTDYEQYF. The CDR3 bases are TGTGCCAGCAGGTCTCCCGGAACTGACTACGAGCAGTACTTC.